This passage covers 14 T cell receptor beta chains from one sample sequenced in a study of cytomegalovirus exposure and HLA in healthy donors. This PCR relied on a set of 60 Vbeta primers and 13 Jbeta primers. Some clones are missing from TCRdb's copy, which holds only in-frame ones; the method was immunoSEQ multiplex PCR. Among some 140,000 clones listed, roughly four fifths were seen once. The sequenced sample was PBMCs. The receptors shown here come from a woman aged 55 to 70 in good health and CMV-seronegative.

This clone was seen a few times. This sequence joins TRBV6-5 and TRBJ2-5; tentative D call: TRBD2 (6 bases). The CDR3 length is 16 residues. Trimming removed 0 bases from V and 2 bases from J, with 13 bases in between. Germline-derived CDR1 and CDR2 are MNHEY and SVGAGI. The CDR3: CASSYSRTSSQETQYF. CDR3 bases: TGTGCCAGCAGTTACTCGAGAACTAGCTCACAAGAGACCCAGTACTTC.

This clone has just a few counts. Written as DNA, the CDR3 is TGTGCCAGCAGCCCCCGGTCTAGCGGGAGGAGTGAGCAGTTCTTC. Translating gives CASSPRSSGRSEQFF. The V call is TRBV7-3, the J call TRBJ2-1; 11 bases fit TRBD2. Germline V lookup: CDR1 SGHTA, CDR2 FQGTGA. This CDR3 comprises 15 residues. Unmatched junction bases numbered 9, after V lost 5 bases and J lost 9 bases.

The V call is TRBV30, the J call TRBJ1-3; the D gene is possibly TRBD1 (5 bases). Trimming pared 3 bases from V and 3 bases from J, leaving 21 bases between. The CDR3 totals 17 residues. Germline values: CDR1 GTSNPN, CDR2 SVGIG (reference sequence). CDR3 in DNA: TGTGCCTGGAGCCCTTGGACACAACGGGAGGGTGGAAACACCATATATTTT. This translates into CAWSPWTQREGGNTIYF.

V and J are TRBV28 and TRBJ2-3, with TRBD2 identical over 13 bases. Germline trimming cut 4 bases from V and 2 bases from J; bases unmatched to any gene: 3. The CDR3 sequence is 16 residues long. Looked up from germline, CDR1 is MDHEN and CDR2 is SYDVKM. CDR3 in DNA: TGTGCCAGCAGTTCAGGGACTAGCGGGGACACAGATACGCAGTATTTT. The encoded protein is CASSSGTSGDTDTQYF.

The CDR3 DNA sequence: TGTGCCAGCAGTTTACAGGGTCATGGCTACACCTTC. Residues: CASSLQGHGYTF. The chain recombines TRBV25-1 with TRBJ1-2; D might be TRBD1 (6 bases). This CDR3 has 12 residues. V was pared by 5 bases and J by 6 bases, with 10 bases between. Germline V lookup: CDR1 MGHDK, CDR2 SYGVNS.

This clone was seen a handful of times. The chain carries TRBV27 and TRBJ2-1; 7 bases match TRBD1. The CDR3 covers 15 residues. CDR1 is MNHEY and CDR2 is SMNVEV in the germline V gene (reference sequence). V trimming: 7 bases; J trimming: 3 bases; junction bases outside the gene matches: 9. The CDR3 DNA is TGTGCCAGCAAACACCGGGACAGAGACTACAATGAGCAGTTCTTC. Encoded protein: CASKHRDRDYNEQFF.

The V and J genes are TRBV7-2 and TRBJ1-2; 9 bases fit TRBD1. CDR1 is SGHTA, CDR2 FQGNSA, per germline. V was clipped by 5 bases and J by 1 base; unmatched bases: 2. The CDR3 covers 14 residues. The CDR3 protein is CASSLDRGNYGYTF. The CDR3 DNA follows: TGTGCCAGCAGCCTGGACAGGGGTAACTATGGCTACACCTTC.

This chain uses TRBV5-8 with TRBJ2-1, with 8 bases matching TRBD2. The CDR3 length is 15 residues. The germline V gene encodes CDR1 SGHTS and CDR2 YDEGEE. V shed 7 bases and J 0 bases; nucleotides not matched to a gene: 6. The CDR3 DNA is TGTGCCAGCCCCCGGGGGGGAAGCTCCTACAATGAGCAGTTCTTC. Translating gives CASPRGGSSYNEQFF.

V is TRBV9 and J is TRBJ2-2; TRBD1 aligns across 11 bases. V lost 5 bases and J lost 5; bases outside the gene matches: 5. Germline-derived CDR1 and CDR2 are SGDLS and YYNGEE. The CDR3 totals 15 residues. As DNA, the CDR3 is TGTGCCAGCAGTGCGGACAGGGGGCAGACCGGGGAGCTGTTTTTT. It specifies CASSADRGQTGELFF.

The genes are TRBV5-1 and TRBJ1-2; D gene ambiguous. The V and J ends lost 1 base and 0 bases respectively, with 7 bases between them. The germline CDR1 and CDR2 sequences are SGHRS and YFSETQ. The CDR3 spans 14 residues. The CDR3 loop is CASSLIPSNYGYTF. CDR3 nucleotide sequence: TGCGCCAGCAGCTTGATCCCTTCTAACTATGGCTACACCTTC.

The V gene is TRBV18, the J gene TRBJ2-3, with 10 bases fitting TRBD1. The CDR3 contains 15 residues. Germline CDR1 is KGHSH and CDR2 is LQKENI. V shed 3 bases and J 6 bases; nucleotides not matched to a gene: 6. CDR3 loop: CASSPDRGGGDTQYF. The CDR3 DNA is TGTGCCAGCTCACCGGACAGGGGGGGCGGTGATACGCAGTATTTT.

The chain links TRBV7-9 to TRBJ1-5; D is possibly TRBD1 (6 bases). Germline CDR1 reads SEHNR; CDR2 reads FQNEAQ (reference sequence). The V gene lost 3 bases and the J gene lost 6 bases, with 9 bases spanning the gap. This CDR3 region has 13 residues. The CDR3 sequence is CASSFRGGQPQHF. The DNA for the CDR3 is TGTGCCAGCAGCTTCAGGGGTGGTCAGCCCCAGCATTTT.

The genes are TRBV5-1 and TRBJ2-7; TRBD1 matches at 7 bases. Germline CDR1 reads SGHRS; CDR2 reads YFSETQ. Germline trimming cut 6 bases from V and 0 bases from J; bases unmatched to any gene: 12. The CDR3 covers 16 residues. CDR3 DNA: TGCGCCAGCAACCCAGGCTGGGACAGACACTCCTACGAGCAGTACTTC. It translates to CASNPGWDRHSYEQYF.

V usage is TRBV30 and J usage is TRBJ1-1; D is unclear. The CDR3 spans 12 residues. Per the germline V gene, CDR1 is GTSNPN and CDR2 is SVGIG (reference sequence). The V and J ends lost 1 base and 6 bases respectively, with 9 bases between them. The CDR3 protein is CAWSAPAAEAFF. CDR3 coding DNA: TGTGCCTGGAGTGCCCCAGCGGCTGAAGCTTTCTTT.